Listed here is a single TCR beta chain. Its antigen remains unknown. The data originate from a study of cytomegalovirus exposure and HLA in healthy donors. On the study more broadly: Within the Caucasian-associated ancestry cluster were around 80% of the approximately 400 genotyped donors.

Trimming stripped 4 bases from V and 2 bases from J, with 7 bases between. CDR1 is MNHEY and CDR2 is SMNVEV in the germline V gene (reference sequence). The CDR3 runs to 13 residues. Study results and caveats: Analysis was carried out at a later point, and it linked a missense DCLRE1C variant to TCR beta V- and J-gene trimming. In vitro testing confirmed three CMV-associated chains as specific for CMV antigens.

The primer mix had 60 Vbeta and 13 Jbeta primers. The table came from immunoSEQ multiplex PCR; TCRdb's copy has only in-frame clones and leaves some out. The sample has 90,000 to 140,000 clones, about 70% seen once; the top ten hold 2.5% to 3.5%. The V call is TRBV27, the J call TRBJ2-3; D is ambiguous. The receptor comes from a man aged 30-40 years in good health and CMV-seronegative. The sample was PBMCs. The CDR3 coding sequence is TGTGCCAGCAGTTATCGGTCCACAGATACGCAGTATTTT. Its translation: CASSYRSTDTQYF.